This T cell receptor beta chain was recorded in a study of CD8+ T cells in alopecia areata. General observations from the study: Resident alphabeta T-cell populations of normal skin are likewise subject to sequencing in scalp samples.

With respect to this clone: Its antigen is undetermined.

Extraction and reverse transcription of RNA yielded cDNA as the sequencing template. The protocol was immunoSEQ multiplex PCR, while the TCRdb copy is restricted to in-frame clones and leaves out a portion. Here the sample spans about 56,000 clones, 96% being singletons. Alopecia areata patients gave lesional scalp punch biopsies and peripheral blood samples. Germline V gene data show CDR1 as MGHRA and CDR2 as YSYEKL. The CDR3 sequence is 14 residues long. Trimming stripped 0 bases from V and 4 bases from J, with 8 bases between. The chain combines TRBV4-1 with TRBJ2-3; D ambiguous. The TCR originated in a human donor with alopecia areata. Sequencing was performed on CD8+ T cells sorted from blood, taken at week 0. The CDR3 sequence: CASSQDLDPDTQYF. The CDR3 nucleotides are TGCGCCAGCAGCCAAGACTTAGACCCAGATACGCAGTATTTT.